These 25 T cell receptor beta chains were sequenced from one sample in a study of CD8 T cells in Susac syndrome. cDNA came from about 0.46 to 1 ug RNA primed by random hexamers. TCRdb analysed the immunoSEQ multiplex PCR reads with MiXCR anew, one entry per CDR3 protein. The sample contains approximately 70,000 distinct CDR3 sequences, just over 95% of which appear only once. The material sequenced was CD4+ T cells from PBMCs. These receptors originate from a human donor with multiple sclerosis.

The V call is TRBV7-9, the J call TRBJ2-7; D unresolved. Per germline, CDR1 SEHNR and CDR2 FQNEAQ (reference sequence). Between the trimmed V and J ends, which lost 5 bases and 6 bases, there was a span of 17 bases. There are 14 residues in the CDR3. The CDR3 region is CASSLQVAVGEQYF. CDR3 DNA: TGTGCCAGCAGCCTCCAGGTGGCGGTCGGCGAGCAGTACTTC. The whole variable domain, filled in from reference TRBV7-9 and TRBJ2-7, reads DTGVSQNPRHKITKRGQNVTFRCDPISEHNRLYWYRQTLGQGPEFLTYFQNEAQLEKSRLLSDRFSAERPKGSFSTLEIQRTEQGDSAMYLCASSLQVAVGEQYFGPGTRLTVT.

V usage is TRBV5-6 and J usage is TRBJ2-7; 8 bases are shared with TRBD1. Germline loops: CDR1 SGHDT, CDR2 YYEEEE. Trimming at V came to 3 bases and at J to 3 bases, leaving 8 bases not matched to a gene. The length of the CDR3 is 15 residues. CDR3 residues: CASSSRWTGHYEQYF. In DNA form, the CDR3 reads TGTGCCAGCAGCTCCCGTTGGACAGGGCACTACGAGCAGTACTTC.

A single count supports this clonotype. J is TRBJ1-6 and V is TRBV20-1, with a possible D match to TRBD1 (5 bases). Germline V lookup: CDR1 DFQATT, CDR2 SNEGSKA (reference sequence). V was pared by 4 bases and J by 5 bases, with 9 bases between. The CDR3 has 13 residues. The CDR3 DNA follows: TGCAGTGCTACTACAGGAAATAATTCACCCCTCCACTTT. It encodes CSATTGNNSPLHF.

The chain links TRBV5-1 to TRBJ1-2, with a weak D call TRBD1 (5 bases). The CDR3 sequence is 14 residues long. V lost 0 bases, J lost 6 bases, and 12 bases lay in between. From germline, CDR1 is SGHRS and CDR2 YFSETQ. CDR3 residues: CASSLGLPGNGYTF. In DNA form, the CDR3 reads TGCGCCAGCAGCTTGGGCCTGCCAGGGAATGGCTACACCTTC.

The CDR3 is CSVAPASTDTQYF. DNA of the CDR3: TGCAGCGTTGCGCCAGCTAGCACAGATACGCAGTATTTT. The V and J genes are TRBV29-1 and TRBJ2-3; D gene uncertain. The V end was cut by 4 bases, the J end by 0 bases, with 8 bases between. The CDR3 runs to 13 residues. The germline CDR1 and CDR2 sequences are SQVTM and ANQGSEA.

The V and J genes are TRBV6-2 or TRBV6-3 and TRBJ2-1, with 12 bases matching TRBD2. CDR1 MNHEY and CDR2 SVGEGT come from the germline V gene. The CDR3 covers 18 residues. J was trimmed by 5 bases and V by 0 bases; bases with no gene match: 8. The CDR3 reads CASSYSLLAGGLHNEQFF. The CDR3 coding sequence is TGTGCCAGCAGTTACTCCCTACTAGCGGGGGGACTCCACAATGAGCAGTTCTTC.

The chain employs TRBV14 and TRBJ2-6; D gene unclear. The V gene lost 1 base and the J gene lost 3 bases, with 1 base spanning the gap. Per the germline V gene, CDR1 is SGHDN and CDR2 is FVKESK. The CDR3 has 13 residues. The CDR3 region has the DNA TGTGCCAGCAGCCAAGTTGGGGCCAACGTCCTGACTTTC. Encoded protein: CASSQVGANVLTF. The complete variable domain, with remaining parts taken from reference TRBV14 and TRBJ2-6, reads EAGVTQFPSHSVIEKGQTVTLRCDPISGHDNLYWYRRVMGKEIKFLLHFVKESKQDESGMPNNRFLAERTGGTYSTLKVQPAELEDSGVYFCASSQVGANVLTFGAGSRLTVL.

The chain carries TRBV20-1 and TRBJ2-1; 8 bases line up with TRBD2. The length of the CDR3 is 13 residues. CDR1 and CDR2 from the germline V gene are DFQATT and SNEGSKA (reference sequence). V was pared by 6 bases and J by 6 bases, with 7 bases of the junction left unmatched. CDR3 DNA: TGCAGTGCGACGACCGGGACTAGCAATGAGCAGTTCTTC. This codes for CSATTGTSNEQFF.

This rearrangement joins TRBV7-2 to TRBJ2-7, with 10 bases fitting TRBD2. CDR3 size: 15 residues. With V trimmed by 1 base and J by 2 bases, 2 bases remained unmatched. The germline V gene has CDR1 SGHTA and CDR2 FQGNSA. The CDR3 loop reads CASSLVTSGAYEQYF. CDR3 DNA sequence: TGTGCCAGCAGCTTAGTCACTAGCGGGGCCTACGAGCAGTACTTC.

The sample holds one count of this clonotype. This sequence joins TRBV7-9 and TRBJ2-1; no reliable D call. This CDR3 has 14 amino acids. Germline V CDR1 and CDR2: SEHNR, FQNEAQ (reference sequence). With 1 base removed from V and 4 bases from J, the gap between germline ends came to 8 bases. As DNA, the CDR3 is TGTGCCAGCAGCTTAGGTCCCGGGTACAATGAGCAGTTCTTC. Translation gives CASSLGPGYNEQFF.

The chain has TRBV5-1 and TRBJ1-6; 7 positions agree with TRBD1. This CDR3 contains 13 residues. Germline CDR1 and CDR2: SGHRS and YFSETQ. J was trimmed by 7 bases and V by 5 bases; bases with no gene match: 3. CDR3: CASSQGENSPLHF. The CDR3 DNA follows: TGCGCCAGCAGTCAGGGGGAAAATTCACCCCTCCACTTT.

The CDR3 sequence: CASSVSGGPYEQYF. Here the CDR3 DNA reads TGTGCCAGCAGCGTTAGCGGGGGCCCCTACGAGCAGTACTTC. The V call is TRBV7-2, the J call TRBJ2-7; 9 bases line up with TRBD2. V dropped 5 bases and J dropped 2; count of bases not matched to a gene: 4. This CDR3 is built from 14 residues. The germline V gene has CDR1 SGHTA and CDR2 FQGNSA.

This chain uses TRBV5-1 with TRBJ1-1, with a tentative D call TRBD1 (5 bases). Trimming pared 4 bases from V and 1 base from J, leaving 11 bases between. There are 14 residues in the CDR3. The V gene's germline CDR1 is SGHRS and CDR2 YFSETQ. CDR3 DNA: TGCGCCAGCAGCGTCGGGGGTTCGAACACTGAAGCTTTCTTT. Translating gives CASSVGGSNTEAFF.

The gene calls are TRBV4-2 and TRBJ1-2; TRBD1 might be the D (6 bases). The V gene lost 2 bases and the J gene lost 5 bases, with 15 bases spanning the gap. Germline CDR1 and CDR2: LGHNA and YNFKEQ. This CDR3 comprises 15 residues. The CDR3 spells CASSQPPGADYGYTF. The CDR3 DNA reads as TGTGCCAGCAGCCAACCCCCGGGGGCTGATTATGGCTACACCTTC.

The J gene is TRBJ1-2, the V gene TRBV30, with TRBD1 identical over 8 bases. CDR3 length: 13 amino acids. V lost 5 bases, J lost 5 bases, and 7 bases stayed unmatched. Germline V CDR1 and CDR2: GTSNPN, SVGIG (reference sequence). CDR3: CAWSTGGYYGYTF. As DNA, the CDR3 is TGTGCCTGGTCTACAGGGGGGTATTATGGCTACACCTTC.

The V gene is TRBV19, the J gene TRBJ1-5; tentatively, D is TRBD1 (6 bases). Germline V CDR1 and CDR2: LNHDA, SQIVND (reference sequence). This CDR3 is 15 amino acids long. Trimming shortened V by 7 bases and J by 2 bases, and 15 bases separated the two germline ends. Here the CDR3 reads CASTSRGAGNQPQHF. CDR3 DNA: TGTGCCAGTACCTCGAGGGGGGCTGGCAATCAGCCCCAGCATTTT.

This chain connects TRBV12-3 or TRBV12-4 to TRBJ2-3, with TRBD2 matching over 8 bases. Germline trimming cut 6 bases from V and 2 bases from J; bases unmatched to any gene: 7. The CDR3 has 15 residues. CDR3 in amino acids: CASSQRGTTTDTQYF. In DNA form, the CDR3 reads TGTGCCAGCAGCCAGCGGGGGACTACCACAGATACGCAGTATTTT.

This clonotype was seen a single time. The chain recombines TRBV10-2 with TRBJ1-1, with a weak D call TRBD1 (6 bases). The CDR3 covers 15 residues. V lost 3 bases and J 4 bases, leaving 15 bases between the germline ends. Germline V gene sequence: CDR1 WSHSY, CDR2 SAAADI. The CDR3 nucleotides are TGCGCCAGCAGTGATGGGGGCGGACGTGGCACTGAAGCTTTCTTT. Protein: CASSDGGGRGTEAFF.

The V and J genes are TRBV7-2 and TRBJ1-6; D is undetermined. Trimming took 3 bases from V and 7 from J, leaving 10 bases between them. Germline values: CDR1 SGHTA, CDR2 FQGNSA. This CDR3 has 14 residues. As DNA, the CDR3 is TGTGCCAGCAGCTTTCTGGGATCAAATTCACCCCTCCACTTT. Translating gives CASSFLGSNSPLHF.

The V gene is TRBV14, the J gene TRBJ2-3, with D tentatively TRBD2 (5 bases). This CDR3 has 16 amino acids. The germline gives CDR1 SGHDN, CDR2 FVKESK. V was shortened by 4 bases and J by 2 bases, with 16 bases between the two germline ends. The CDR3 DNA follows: TGTGCCAGCAGCCCGTGGCGAGCGGAGCACACAGATACGCAGTATTTT. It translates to CASSPWRAEHTDTQYF.

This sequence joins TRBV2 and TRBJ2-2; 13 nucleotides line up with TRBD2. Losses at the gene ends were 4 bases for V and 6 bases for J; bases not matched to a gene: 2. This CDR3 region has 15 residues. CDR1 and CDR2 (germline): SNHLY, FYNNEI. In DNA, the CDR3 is TGTGCCAGCAGTGGACTAGCGGGGGGTGCCGGGGAGCTGTTTTTT. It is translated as CASSGLAGGAGELFF.

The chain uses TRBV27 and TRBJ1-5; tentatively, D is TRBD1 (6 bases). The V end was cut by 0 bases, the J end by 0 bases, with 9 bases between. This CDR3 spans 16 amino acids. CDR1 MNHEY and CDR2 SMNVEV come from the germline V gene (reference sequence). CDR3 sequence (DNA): TGTGCCAGCAGTTTATCTGGGGGCTATAGCAATCAGCCCCAGCATTTT. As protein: CASSLSGGYSNQPQHF.

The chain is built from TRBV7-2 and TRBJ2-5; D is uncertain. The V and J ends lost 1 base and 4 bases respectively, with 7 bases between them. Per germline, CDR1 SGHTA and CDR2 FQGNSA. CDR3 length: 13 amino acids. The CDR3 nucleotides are TGTGCCAGCAGCTTAGACCCCGGAGAGACCCAGTACTTC. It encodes CASSLDPGETQYF. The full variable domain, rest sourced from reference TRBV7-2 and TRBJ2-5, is GAGVSQSPSNKVTEKGKDVELRCDPISGHTALYWYRQSLGQGLEFLIYFQGNSAPDKSGLPSDRFSAERTGGSVSTLTIQRTQQEDSAVYLCASSLDPGETQYFGPGTRLLVL.

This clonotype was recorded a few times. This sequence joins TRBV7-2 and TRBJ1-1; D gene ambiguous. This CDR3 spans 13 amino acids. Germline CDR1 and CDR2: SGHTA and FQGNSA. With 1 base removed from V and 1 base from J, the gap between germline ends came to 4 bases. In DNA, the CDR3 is TGTGCCAGCAGCTTAGGAACGAACACTGAAGCTTTCTTT. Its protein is CASSLGTNTEAFF.

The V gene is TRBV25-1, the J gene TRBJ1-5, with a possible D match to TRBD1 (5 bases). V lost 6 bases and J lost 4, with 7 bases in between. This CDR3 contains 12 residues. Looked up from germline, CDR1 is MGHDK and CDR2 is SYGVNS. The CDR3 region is CASRGGNQPQHF. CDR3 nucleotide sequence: TGTGCCAGCAGGGGGGGAAATCAGCCCCAGCATTTT. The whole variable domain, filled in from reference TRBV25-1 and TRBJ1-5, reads EADIYQTPRYLVIGTGKKITLECSQTMGHDKMYWYQQDPGMELHLIHYSYGVNSTEKGDLSSESTVSRIRTEHFPLTLESARPSHTSQYLCASRGGNQPQHFGDGTRLSIL.